The present T cell receptor beta chain was sequenced within a study of cytomegalovirus exposure and HLA in healthy donors (dated by TCRdb to about 2017). About the study as a whole: In an earlier analysis of 587 of the donors, roughly 300 Gb of sequence data and about 110 million unique TCR beta sequences from roughly 180 million T cells were reported. Donor age, sex, ethnicity and CMV serostatus were collected together with the repertoire data. In addition to the first cohort of 666 subjects, a separate validation cohort of 130 or so different subjects was used. On average, roughly 250,000 unique TCR beta nucleotide sequences were sequenced per donor among 300 to 500 genotyped donors of the cohort, with around 19% of those sequences being non-productive. The genetic ancestry cluster associated with self-reported Caucasian donors included 81% of the roughly 390 genotyped donors. The aim of the study was to test whether cataloging public T cell receptors could identify signatures of past pathogen exposure. The T cell repertoires of 666 subjects were profiled by immunosequencing and related to cytomegalovirus serostatus. The number of donors typed differed by locus, with roughly 629-640 for A, B, C, DRB1 and DQB1, 522 for DQA1, 606 for DPA1, and approximately 470 for DPB1. An earlier analysis of some 500 of the donors used high-throughput TCR beta sequencing to judge whether each TCR beta V gene segment behaved as functional or pseudogenic. HLA typing included class I and class II loci at four-digit resolution. The later analysis used no new phenotypic data to find candidate immune exposures, relying instead on TCR beta sequences and their occurrence across donors. All discovery cohort repertoires had been generated on a single sequencing platform. In a later genetic analysis, genome-wide SNP genotypes for about three fifths of the 666 donors were used, and that subset was treated as a discovery cohort. Roughly 5 DR-DQ haplotypes were handled as single units for association and clustering, since linkage in the cohort was strong. An early release covering roughly 640 HLA-typed donors comprised 250 to 350 gigabases of sequencing data and about 90 million unique TCR sequences. In a later analysis, previously published TCR beta repertoires from some 640 donors were re-analyzed and high-resolution HLA genotyping was added so that TCR occurrence patterns could be studied. To predict cytomegalovirus infection status, the study combined high-throughput TCR immunosequencing, statistical association of individual TCRs with disease status, and machine learning.

The cohort consisted of hundreds of healthy bone marrow donors. At the time of sampling, all cohort members were nominally healthy, though unrecorded immune exposures were likely present. The donor was CMV seronegative and belonged to the group of more than 300 seronegative cohort members. Each donor provided a peripheral blood sample, and peripheral blood mononuclear cells were used for TCR beta sequencing. The Qiagen DNeasy Blood Extraction Kit was used to extract genomic DNA from the blood cell samples. About this clone: Its antigen has not been determined. No base qualities exist here, and no much larger clone lies one base off it.

V drops 2 bases and J drops 6 bases, leaving 11 bases in between. The germline V gene gives CDR1 as SGHVS and CDR2 as FQNEAQ. The CDR3 sequence holds 13 residues, the cysteine and phenylalanine included. Of all the DNA, just the CDR3 is kept, 39 bases in frame from base 1. Broad study findings and their caveats: The only immune exposure information available for the cohort was CMV serostatus. In a later analysis, the rate of TCR association differed among HLA loci, with DRB1 alleles having the most associated TCRs and HLA-C alleles having the fewest. Assigning TCR associations to individual alleles was difficult when HLA alleles, especially DR and DQ, strongly co-occurred. Approximately 18 rarely observed V segments, including chromosome 9 orphons, were excluded from the earlier analysis of about 610 of the donors because counts were too low. Most TCR sequences were observed very rarely across donors, whereas some public TCRs were present in many individuals. In a later analysis, HLA-associated TCR beta chains showed more clonal expansion and lower generation probabilities than non-associated chains that were equally common. In vitro tests confirmed that a few of the cytomegalovirus-associated TCR beta chains recognize cytomegalovirus antigens. The authors suggested that the approach could potentially be generalized to other disease states and immunological phenotypes. In both the original and validation cohorts, the classifier was reported to diagnose cytomegalovirus status with high specificity and sensitivity. According to a later genetic analysis, donors in an Asian-associated ancestry cluster had fewer N-insertions in productive TCRs than the approximately 650-donor mean. Most CMV-associated TCR beta chains appeared to be HLA-restricted in a later analysis, and the HLA associations seemed to be driven largely by CMV exposure. A cluster of highly shared sequence variants was judged likely to be a technical artifact of the sequencing pipeline. HLA typing was unavailable for some donors at each locus, so association tests used only the typed subset. A later analysis reported that several top co-occurrence clusters appeared linked to parvovirus B19, influenza, CMV and Epstein-Barr virus. The 87-base-pair reads could not distinguish some IMGT-functional V segments, including TRBV6-2 and TRBV6-3, so those segments were excluded. The presence/absence analyses assumed that sequencing depth was roughly uniform across donors, and that assumption may not be true. A further reported finding was that TCR beta sequences accurately predicted the HLA-A and HLA-B alleles for most subjects in the first cohort. The study gave a list of some 150 TCR beta chains associated with cytomegalovirus. In this cohort, only TCR beta chains were sequenced, and detectable features were limited by the absence of alpha or paired-chain data. Linkage disequilibrium might explain the correlated functional status among segregating V segments, but an unknown experimental factor could not be excluded. V-gene and J-gene trimming of TCR beta chains was associated with a missense DCLRE1C variant in a later genetic analysis, and the association was replicated in an independent cohort. An earlier analysis of several hundred of the donors showed that most TCR beta V segments appeared in productive rearrangements either about 87% or about 30% of the time, which broadly matched IMGT annotations. At a false discovery rate of 0.05, a later analysis linked about 16,000 TCR beta sequences to specific HLA alleles.

Library preparation employed the immunoSEQ multiplex PCR assay. A mixture of 60 forward primers for TCR Vbeta segments and 13 reverse primers for TCR Jbeta segments was used in the multiplex PCR. The CDR3 region of rearranged TCR beta genes was amplified from genomic DNA with a multiplex PCR assay. The Illumina HiSeq System was used to sequence the amplified TCR beta libraries as 87-base-pair reads. Turning to the authors' computational methods: In a later analysis, 70 million to 95 million unique TCR beta chains were counted across the roughly 670 repertoires, and roughly 11 million of these chains were shared by at least two donors. To remove PCR and sequencing errors, raw reads were error-corrected and collapsed into unique sequences using a nearest-neighbor algorithm that merged closely related sequences. V, D and J gene segments were assigned by aligning CDR3 sequences to IMGT reference sequences. For a sequence to be retained, at least a six-nucleotide match to both a V gene segment and a J gene segment was required. Rearrangements were called productive when the CDR3 lacked stop codons and stayed in frame with V and J; all others were non-productive. Following IMGT convention, CDR3 was defined as the stretch from the second conserved V-encoded cysteine to the conserved J-encoded phenylalanine. The earlier analysis of about 500 of the donors excluded sequences that lacked an unambiguous match to a single V gene segment. An earlier analysis of just under 600 of the donors called V segments functional above 56.7% productive rearrangements and segregating when the between-donor standard deviation exceeded 5%. A statistical classification framework was built to diagnose cytomegalovirus status from the catalog of TCR beta chain sequences. V and J gene assignment, in a later analysis, came from comparing TCR nucleotide sequences with IMGT/GENE-DB human TR gene sequences. A later analysis assigned CDR3 sequences and most-parsimonious VDJ recombination scenarios with the TCRdist pipeline. In a later analysis, each TCR beta chain was defined by its CDR3 amino acid sequence together with its V-gene family, and reads lacking a unique V-gene family were excluded. A later analysis removed 450 to 600 highly shared, low-generation-probability nucleotide sequences to deal with suspected cross-contamination and a sequencing artifact. A later analysis calculated a clonal expansion index for each public chain from normalized within-repertoire ranks of inferred template counts. A later analysis computed generation probabilities with a VDJ recombination model fitted to out-of-frame rearrangements, and checked the results against IGoR. A later analysis scored TCR-TCR, TCR-HLA and TCR-CMV co-occurrence with hypergeometric tests, applying a repertoire-size bias correction to TCR pairs. To estimate false discovery rates, a later analysis permuted the HLA or CMV assignments 20 times. In a later analysis, co-occurring TCRs were grouped using DBSCAN, with TCRdist sequence similarity added in when clustering inside HLA-allele-positive subsets. For co-occurrence clustering, repertoires with fewer than 30,000 or more than 120,000 public chains were excluded, along with roughly 5 repertoires with anomalous nucleotide sharing. TCRdb carries this immuneACCESS record with in-frame sequences only. Its versions omit some clonotypes, under half of them owing to an unresolved V gene in the studies checked, with the rest unexplained. V, J and clone size derive from that table, while D and trimming were established from the DNA sequence. Present in this sample are about 120,000 clones, about 86% of which were seen just once. The ten most abundant clones make up more than 1.5% of the sample.

This chain is built from TRBV7-8 and TRBJ2-7; a confident D gene designation cannot be given. What was sequenced was PBMCs. This TCR was sampled from a man aged 40-55 years in good health and CMV-seronegative. The nucleotide sequence is given as TGTGCCAGCAGCTTATTAGAGGCCCGCGAGCAGTACTTC. This translates into CASSLLEAREQYF.